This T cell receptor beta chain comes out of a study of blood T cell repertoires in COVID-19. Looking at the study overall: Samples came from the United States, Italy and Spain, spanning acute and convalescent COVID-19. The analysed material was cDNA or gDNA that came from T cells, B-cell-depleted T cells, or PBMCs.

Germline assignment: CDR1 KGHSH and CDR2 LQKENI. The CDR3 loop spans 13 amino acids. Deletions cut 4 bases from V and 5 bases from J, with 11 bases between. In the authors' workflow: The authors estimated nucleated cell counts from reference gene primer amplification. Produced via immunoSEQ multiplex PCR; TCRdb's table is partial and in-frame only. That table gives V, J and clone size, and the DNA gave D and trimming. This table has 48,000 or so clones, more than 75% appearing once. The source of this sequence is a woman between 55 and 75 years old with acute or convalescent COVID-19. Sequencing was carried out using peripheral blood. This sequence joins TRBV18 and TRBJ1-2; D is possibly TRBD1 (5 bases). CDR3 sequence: CASSLRQTYGYTF. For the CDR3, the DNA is TGTGCCAGCTCACTCCGACAGACGTATGGCTACACCTTC.